This passage covers 10 T cell receptor beta chains from one sample sequenced in a study of cytomegalovirus exposure and HLA in healthy donors. The data were produced by immunoSEQ multiplex PCR, yet TCRdb's version contains in-frame clones alone and is incomplete. In the table there are some 110,000 clones, 88% of which are singletons. The sample was PBMCs. The receptors derive from a young man in good health and CMV-seronegative.

This sequence joins TRBV28 and TRBJ2-5; the D gene is possibly TRBD1 (6 bases). V was pared by 2 bases and J by 2 bases, with 18 bases between. Germline-derived CDR1 and CDR2 are MDHEN and SYDVKM. This CDR3 is built from 17 residues. CDR3 sequence: CASSLSQGTQNQETQYF. CDR3 DNA: TGTGCCAGCAGTTTAAGCCAGGGGACCCAAAATCAAGAGACCCAGTACTTC. The full variable domain, completed using reference TRBV28 and TRBJ2-5, is DVKVTQSSRYLVKRTGEKVFLECVQDMDHENMFWYRQDPGLGLRLIYFSYDVKMKEKGDIPEGYSVSREKKERFSLILESASTNQTSMYLCASSLSQGTQNQETQYFGPGTRLLVL.

The J gene is TRBJ2-2, the V gene TRBV7-2; tentatively, D is TRBD1 (6 bases). V was shortened by 3 bases and J by 2 bases, with 13 bases between the two germline ends. Per germline, CDR1 SGHTA and CDR2 FQGNSA. This CDR3 is built from 16 residues. Here the CDR3 reads CASSFRGTINTGELFF. The CDR3 nucleotides read TGTGCCAGCAGCTTCAGGGGCACCATTAACACCGGGGAGCTGTTTTTT.

The chain links TRBV11-3 to TRBJ2-7; 14 positions agree with TRBD2. The V gene's germline CDR1 is SGHNT and CDR2 YENEEA. This CDR3 is built from 18 residues. V shed 3 bases, J shed 3 bases, and the junction held 10 bases outside the gene matches. This CDR3 reads CASSFARLAGGLLYEQYF. In DNA, the CDR3 is TGTGCCAGCAGCTTCGCCCGACTAGCGGGAGGGCTTCTCTACGAGCAGTACTTC. Full variable domain (remainder filled in from reference TRBV11-3 and TRBJ2-7): EAGVVQSPRYKIIEKKQPVAFWCNPISGHNTLYWYLQNLGQGPELLIRYENEEAVDDSQLPKDRFSAERLKGVDSTLKIQPAELGDSAVYLCASSFARLAGGLLYEQYFGPGTRLTVT.

The V gene is TRBV6-1, the J gene TRBJ2-5, with 12 bases lining up with TRBD2. V was clipped by 10 bases and J by 6 bases; unmatched bases: 9. The CDR3 totals 14 residues. Germline V lookup: CDR1 MNHNS, CDR2 SASEGT. Here the CDR3 DNA reads TGTGCCACGCGACTAGCGGGAGTGGTAAAGACCCAGTACTTC. This gives the protein CATRLAGVVKTQYF.

The rearrangement links TRBV29-1 to TRBJ1-3; D gene ambiguous. This CDR3 contains 14 residues. Between the trimmed V and J ends, which lost 0 bases and 4 bases, there was a span of 10 bases. CDR1 and CDR2 from the germline V gene are SQVTM and ANQGSEA. The CDR3 here is CSVEDPIVGNTIYF. The CDR3 nucleotides read TGCAGCGTTGAAGATCCTATAGTAGGAAACACCATATATTTT.

J is TRBJ1-2 and V is TRBV28; unclear D gene. Germline CDR1 MDHEN, CDR2 SYDVKM. The CDR3 is 12 residues long. V was shortened by 2 bases and J by 8 bases, with 9 bases between the two germline ends. The CDR3 loop reads CASSLIREGYTF. The CDR3 DNA is TGTGCCAGCAGTTTAATCCGCGAGGGCTACACCTTC.

This chain joins TRBV7-9 and TRBJ1-5; 7 bases map to TRBD1. The V gene end was trimmed by 5 bases and the J gene end by 4 bases; junction bases not matched to a gene: 8. Germline values: CDR1 SEHNR, CDR2 FQNEAQ (reference sequence). There are 15 residues in the CDR3. CDR3 amino acids: CASSVGTVTNQPQHF. DNA of the CDR3: TGTGCCAGCAGCGTCGGGACAGTGACTAATCAGCCCCAGCATTTT.

V usage is TRBV5-1 and J usage is TRBJ1-4; possibly TRBD1 for D (6 bases). Between the trimmed V and J ends, which lost 4 bases and 6 bases, there was a span of 16 bases. The CDR3 has 15 amino acids. CDR1 SGHRS and CDR2 YFSETQ come from the germline V gene. CDR3: CASSPGGGAHEKLFF. In nucleotides, the CDR3 is TGCGCCAGCAGCCCCGGTGGGGGGGCGCATGAAAAACTGTTTTTT.

The chain has TRBV20-1 and TRBJ2-3; no clear D gene. Looked up from germline, CDR1 is DFQATT and CDR2 is SNEGSKA (reference sequence). The ends were cut back, 6 bases at V and 6 bases at J, with 10 bases in the middle. CDR3 length equals 11 residues. CDR3 sequence reads: CSATKMDTQYF. The DNA for the CDR3 is TGCAGTGCCACTAAGATGGATACGCAGTATTTT.

Turning to this clone: Other DNA sequences from this sample encode an identical CDR3 as well. The chain employs TRBV5-1 and TRBJ1-2, with D perhaps TRBD1 (6 bases). In germline, CDR1 is SGHRS, CDR2 YFSETQ. The length of the CDR3 is 13 residues. V lost 1 base to trimming and J lost 4 bases, with 8 bases between them. As DNA, the CDR3 is TGCGCCAGCAGCTTGACAGGGTCCTATGGCTACACCTTC. Translation gives CASSLTGSYGYTF.